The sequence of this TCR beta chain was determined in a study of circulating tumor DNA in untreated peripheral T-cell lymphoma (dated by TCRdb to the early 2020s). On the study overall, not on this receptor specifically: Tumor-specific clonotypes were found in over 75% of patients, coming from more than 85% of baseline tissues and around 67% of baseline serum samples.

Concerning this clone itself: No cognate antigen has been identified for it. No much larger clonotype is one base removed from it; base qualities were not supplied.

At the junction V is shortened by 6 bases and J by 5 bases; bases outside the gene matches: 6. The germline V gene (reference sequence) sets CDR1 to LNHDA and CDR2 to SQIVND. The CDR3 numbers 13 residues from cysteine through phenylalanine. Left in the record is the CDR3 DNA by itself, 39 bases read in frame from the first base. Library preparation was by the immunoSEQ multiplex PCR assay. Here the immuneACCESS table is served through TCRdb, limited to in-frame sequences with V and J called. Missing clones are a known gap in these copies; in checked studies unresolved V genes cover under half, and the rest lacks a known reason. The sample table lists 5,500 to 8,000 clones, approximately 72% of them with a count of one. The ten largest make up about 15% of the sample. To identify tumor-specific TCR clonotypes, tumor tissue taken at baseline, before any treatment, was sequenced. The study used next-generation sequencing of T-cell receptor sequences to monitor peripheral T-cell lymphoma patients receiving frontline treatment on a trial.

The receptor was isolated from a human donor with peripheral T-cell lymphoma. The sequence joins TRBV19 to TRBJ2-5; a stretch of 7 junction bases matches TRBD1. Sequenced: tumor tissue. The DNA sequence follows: TGTGCCAGTAGCCGACAGGGCGGGGAGACCCAGTACTTC. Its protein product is CASSRQGGETQYF.